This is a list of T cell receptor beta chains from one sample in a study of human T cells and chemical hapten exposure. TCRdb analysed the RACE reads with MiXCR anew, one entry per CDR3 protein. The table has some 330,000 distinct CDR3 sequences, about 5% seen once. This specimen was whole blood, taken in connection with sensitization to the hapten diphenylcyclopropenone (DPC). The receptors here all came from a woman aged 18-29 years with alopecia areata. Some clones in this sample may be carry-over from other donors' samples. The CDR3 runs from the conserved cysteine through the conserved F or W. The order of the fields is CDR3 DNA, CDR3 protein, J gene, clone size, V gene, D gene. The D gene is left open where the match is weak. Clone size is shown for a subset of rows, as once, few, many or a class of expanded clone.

CDR3 DNA: TGTGCCAGCAGCGTAGAATCAGGGGGTTCTGAAGCTTTCTTT
CDR3 protein: CASSVESGGSEAFF
J gene: TRBJ1-1
clone size: few
V gene: TRBV9
D gene: TRBD1

CDR3 DNA: TGCAGCATTCTAGGGGGGTTCACAGATACGCAGTATTTT
CDR3 protein: CSILGGFTDTQYF
J gene: TRBJ2-3
clone size: many
V gene: TRBV29-1
D gene: NA

CDR3 DNA: TGCGCCAGCAGCCCCCCGAAGGGGGTTAACACTGAAGCTTTCTTT
CDR3 protein: CASSPPKGVNTEAFF
J gene: TRBJ1-1
clone size: few
V gene: TRBV5-1
D gene: NA

CDR3 DNA: TGTGCCAGCAGTGCAACGACAGGGGGAGGCTACACCTTC
CDR3 protein: CASSATTGGGYTF
J gene: TRBJ1-2
clone size: few
V gene: TRBV27
D gene: TRBD1

CDR3 DNA: TGTGCCAGCAGCCAAGATAACTGGCCCTCACCCCATGAGCAGTTCTTC
CDR3 protein: CASSQDNWPSPHEQFF
J gene: TRBJ2-1
clone size: few
V gene: TRBV14
D gene: NA

CDR3 DNA: TGTGCCAGCAGCTTAGGTTCCAGTAATGAAGCTTTCTTT
CDR3 protein: CASSLGSSNEAFF
J gene: TRBJ1-1
clone size: few
V gene: TRBV13
D gene: NA

CDR3 DNA: TGTGCCAGCAGTTTAGACGGGGGTTCTACTGAAGCTTTCTTT
CDR3 protein: CASSLDGGSTEAFF
J gene: TRBJ1-1
clone size: few
V gene: TRBV12-3/TRBV12-4
D gene: NA

CDR3 DNA: TGTGCCAGCAGTTTATCCCTCGCCAATACGCAGTATTTT
CDR3 protein: CASSLSLANTQYF
J gene: TRBJ2-3
clone size: many
V gene: TRBV12-3/TRBV12-4
D gene: NA

CDR3 DNA: TGTGCCAGCAGTCGACAGGGGGCGAGAGAGACCCAGTACTTC
CDR3 protein: CASSRQGARETQYF
J gene: TRBJ2-5
clone size: NA
V gene: TRBV6-6
D gene: TRBD1

CDR3 DNA: TGCAGTGCTCCTAGACAGGGGGCCGACACCGGGGAGCTGTTTTTT
CDR3 protein: CSAPRQGADTGELFF
J gene: TRBJ2-2
clone size: many
V gene: TRBV20-1
D gene: TRBD1

CDR3 DNA: TGTGCCAGCACCCCGGGGGTCGGTTACACTGAAGCTTTCTTT
CDR3 protein: CASTPGVGYTEAFF
J gene: TRBJ1-1
clone size: NA
V gene: TRBV6-2/TRBV6-3
D gene: NA

CDR3 DNA: TGCGCCAGCAGCCAAGATAGGAGAGGCCCCTCCTACGAGCAGTACTTC
CDR3 protein: CASSQDRRGPSYEQYF
J gene: TRBJ2-7
clone size: few
V gene: TRBV4-3
D gene: NA

CDR3 DNA: TGTGCCAGCAGTAGACAGGGGGCTGGAATCACTGAAGCTTTCTTT
CDR3 protein: CASSRQGAGITEAFF
J gene: TRBJ1-1
clone size: many
V gene: TRBV12-3/TRBV12-4
D gene: TRBD1

CDR3 DNA: TGTGCCAGCAGCCAAGATAACATATGGCTCAACCGCACAGATACGCAGTATTTT
CDR3 protein: CASSQDNIWLNRTDTQYF
J gene: TRBJ2-3
clone size: many
V gene: TRBV3-1
D gene: NA

CDR3 DNA: TGTGCCAGCAGCGGAACCGAACTAGTGGACAGGGGCACCGGGGAGCTGTTTTTT
CDR3 protein: CASSGTELVDRGTGELFF
J gene: TRBJ2-2
clone size: many
V gene: TRBV4-2
D gene: TRBD1

CDR3 DNA: TGTGCCAGCAGCCCGGGAGCCTATGGCTACACCTTC
CDR3 protein: CASSPGAYGYTF
J gene: TRBJ1-2
clone size: NA
V gene: TRBV7-9
D gene: NA

CDR3 DNA: TGCGCCAGCAGCCAAGGCGAAGGGGGCTACAATGAGCAGTTCTTC
CDR3 protein: CASSQGEGGYNEQFF
J gene: TRBJ2-1
clone size: many
V gene: TRBV4-3
D gene: NA

CDR3 DNA: TGTGCCAGCAGCTTAATGAAAGGACAGGGGTCCCGTGGCTACACCTTC
CDR3 protein: CASSLMKGQGSRGYTF
J gene: TRBJ1-2
clone size: NA
V gene: TRBV7-8
D gene: TRBD1

CDR3 DNA: TGCGCCAGCAGCTTGGACGGGGAGAGCAATCAGCCCCAGCATTTT
CDR3 protein: CASSLDGESNQPQHF
J gene: TRBJ1-5
clone size: many
V gene: TRBV5-1
D gene: NA

CDR3 DNA: TGTGCCACCAGCAGAATTACTTCAGGGCTATCTGGGGCCAACGTCCTGACTTTC
CDR3 protein: CATSRITSGLSGANVLTF
J gene: TRBJ2-6
clone size: NA
V gene: TRBV15
D gene: NA

CDR3 DNA: TGCGCCAGCAGCCAAGAATCGGGGGCAGGTTTAGCTTTCTTT
CDR3 protein: CASSQESGAGLAFF
J gene: TRBJ1-1
clone size: medium-sized
V gene: TRBV4-3
D gene: NA

CDR3 DNA: TGTGCCAGCAAGAGGGGGGATCGGGCAGATACGCAGTATTTT
CDR3 protein: CASKRGDRADTQYF
J gene: TRBJ2-3
clone size: NA
V gene: TRBV5-4
D gene: NA

CDR3 DNA: TGTGCCAGCACTGCGGACAGGGCTGGCAATCAGCCCCAGCATTTT
CDR3 protein: CASTADRAGNQPQHF
J gene: TRBJ1-5
clone size: NA
V gene: TRBV6-5
D gene: TRBD1

CDR3 DNA: TGCACCAGCATCCCTGGCGGGGGGTCTGGGGCCAACGTCCTGACTTTC
CDR3 protein: CTSIPGGGSGANVLTF
J gene: TRBJ2-6
clone size: NA
V gene: TRBV1
D gene: NA

CDR3 DNA: TGTGCCAGCAGCCAAGAACCCCTAGGGGCGAGCTCTGGAAACACCATATATTTT
CDR3 protein: CASSQEPLGASSGNTIYF
J gene: TRBJ1-3
clone size: many
V gene: TRBV4-2
D gene: NA

CDR3 DNA: TGTGCCAGCAGCGTAGCAGATTCACCCCTCCACTTT
CDR3 protein: CASSVADSPLHF
J gene: TRBJ1-6
clone size: few
V gene: TRBV9
D gene: NA

CDR3 DNA: TGCAGTGCTAGAGGTACAGGGACGGCCAATCAGCCCCAGCATTTT
CDR3 protein: CSARGTGTANQPQHF
J gene: TRBJ1-5
clone size: many
V gene: TRBV20-1
D gene: NA

CDR3 DNA: TGTGCCAGCAGTGAAACGGGGGAGAACACCGGGGAGCTGTTTTTT
CDR3 protein: CASSETGENTGELFF
J gene: TRBJ2-2
clone size: many
V gene: TRBV2
D gene: NA

CDR3 DNA: TGTGCCAGCTCACCACCGGGACAGGGGGCGCTTGGGGCCAACGTCCTGACTTTC
CDR3 protein: CASSPPGQGALGANVLTF
J gene: TRBJ2-6
clone size: NA
V gene: TRBV18
D gene: TRBD1

CDR3 DNA: TGTGCCAGCAGTTTGTACGCTGGTGAGCAGTTCTTC
CDR3 protein: CASSLYAGEQFF
J gene: TRBJ2-1
clone size: many
V gene: TRBV7-9
D gene: NA

CDR3 DNA: TGCGCCAGCAGCTTGGCCCAGGTTGTCAACGTCCTGACTTTC
CDR3 protein: CASSLAQVVNVLTF
J gene: TRBJ2-6
clone size: few
V gene: TRBV5-1
D gene: NA

CDR3 DNA: TGTGCCAGCAGCCAAGATTATGAAGAGACCCAGTACTTC
CDR3 protein: CASSQDYEETQYF
J gene: TRBJ2-5
clone size: few
V gene: TRBV3-1
D gene: NA

CDR3 DNA: TGCGCCAGCAGCCAAAGCCTTCTAGTACCACCCACAGATACGCAGTATTTT
CDR3 protein: CASSQSLLVPPTDTQYF
J gene: TRBJ2-3
clone size: many
V gene: TRBV4-3
D gene: NA

CDR3 DNA: TGTGCCAGCGCGACCTGGACAGAACACGATAGCAATCAGCCCCAGCATTTT
CDR3 protein: CASATWTEHDSNQPQHF
J gene: TRBJ1-5
clone size: few
V gene: TRBV28
D gene: NA

CDR3 DNA: TGCGCCAGCAGCCAGACAGCGGGGGGGGGCGATGAGCAGTTCTTC
CDR3 protein: CASSQTAGGGDEQFF
J gene: TRBJ2-1
clone size: many
V gene: TRBV4-3
D gene: TRBD2

CDR3 DNA: TGTGCCAGCAGTCGTCAGTATAGCAATCAGACCCAGCATTTT
CDR3 protein: CASSRQYSNQTQHF
J gene: TRBJ1-5
clone size: NA
V gene: TRBV6-2/TRBV6-3
D gene: NA

CDR3 DNA: TGTGCCAGCAGCTTAGTCGACAGGTTTGACGAAAAACTGTTTTTT
CDR3 protein: CASSLVDRFDEKLFF
J gene: TRBJ1-4
clone size: few
V gene: TRBV7-9
D gene: NA

CDR3 DNA: TGTGCCAGCACCGTCGGGGTGTACTCGAGCTCCTACGAGCAGTACTTC
CDR3 protein: CASTVGVYSSSYEQYF
J gene: TRBJ2-7
clone size: few
V gene: TRBV6-1
D gene: NA

CDR3 DNA: TGTGCCAGCAGCTTGGCCGGGGACCCTTTATCTCGAGGGGGGACCCAGTACTTC
CDR3 protein: CASSLAGDPLSRGGTQYF
J gene: TRBJ2-5
clone size: many
V gene: TRBV5-6
D gene: NA

CDR3 DNA: TGTGCCAGCAACCTAAGGACGGGATTCTCTGGAAACACCATATATTTT
CDR3 protein: CASNLRTGFSGNTIYF
J gene: TRBJ1-3
clone size: NA
V gene: TRBV2
D gene: NA

CDR3 DNA: TGCGCCAGCAGCCAAGATTGGGCAAGGGGGCCATGGAATTCACCCCTCCACTTT
CDR3 protein: CASSQDWARGPWNSPLHF
J gene: TRBJ1-6
clone size: few
V gene: TRBV4-3
D gene: TRBD1

CDR3 DNA: TGTGCCAGCAGGTCCCCAACGGCCGCCGGGACCCAGTACTTC
CDR3 protein: CASRSPTAAGTQYF
J gene: TRBJ2-5
clone size: many
V gene: TRBV6-5
D gene: NA

CDR3 DNA: TGTGCCAGCAGCTCCATGACGGGACTAGCCGAAACCAACACAGATACGCAGTATTTT
CDR3 protein: CASSSMTGLAETNTDTQYF
J gene: TRBJ2-3
clone size: many
V gene: TRBV7-9
D gene: TRBD2

CDR3 DNA: TGCAGCGTTGAAACGGGGGAGGGCTACACCTTC
CDR3 protein: CSVETGEGYTF
J gene: TRBJ1-2
clone size: many
V gene: TRBV29-1
D gene: NA

CDR3 DNA: TGTGCCACCAGCATAACCGGGACAGGGGGCTACGAGCAGTACTTC
CDR3 protein: CATSITGTGGYEQYF
J gene: TRBJ2-7
clone size: many
V gene: TRBV15
D gene: TRBD1

CDR3 DNA: TGTGCCAGCAGCCAAGATTGGGTCTCCTCTGGAAACACCATATATTTT
CDR3 protein: CASSQDWVSSGNTIYF
J gene: TRBJ1-3
clone size: many
V gene: TRBV3-1
D gene: NA

CDR3 DNA: TGTGCCAGCAGTTTGACCCGCACAGATACGCAGTATTTT
CDR3 protein: CASSLTRTDTQYF
J gene: TRBJ2-3
clone size: many
V gene: TRBV12-3/TRBV12-4
D gene: NA

CDR3 DNA: TGCGCCAGCAGCCAACTTGAGGGAATCCTTAGCAATCAGCCCCAGCATTTT
CDR3 protein: CASSQLEGILSNQPQHF
J gene: TRBJ1-5
clone size: few
V gene: TRBV4-1
D gene: NA

CDR3 DNA: TGCGCCAGCAGTCGGGGCAGGCCGCAACAAGAGACCCAGTACTTC
CDR3 protein: CASSRGRPQQETQYF
J gene: TRBJ2-5
clone size: few
V gene: TRBV5-1
D gene: NA

CDR3 DNA: TGTGCCAGCAGTTACCCTAGCGGGGCGACAGATACGCAGTATTTT
CDR3 protein: CASSYPSGATDTQYF
J gene: TRBJ2-3
clone size: many
V gene: TRBV6-2/TRBV6-3
D gene: TRBD2

CDR3 DNA: TGCGCCAGCAGCTTGGAGGCTCGGGGAAACTCCTATAATTCACCCCTCCACTTT
CDR3 protein: CASSLEARGNSYNSPLHF
J gene: TRBJ1-6
clone size: few
V gene: TRBV5-1
D gene: NA

CDR3 DNA: TGTGCCAGCAGTGAGCGGGGAGGACCAGATACGCAGTATTTT
CDR3 protein: CASSERGGPDTQYF
J gene: TRBJ2-3
clone size: many
V gene: TRBV6-4
D gene: NA

CDR3 DNA: TGTGCCAGCAGTTACGGCAGGGGGCCAGCAGCGAGGAATCAGCCCCAGCATTTT
CDR3 protein: CASSYGRGPAARNQPQHF
J gene: TRBJ1-5
clone size: once
V gene: TRBV6-2/TRBV6-3
D gene: TRBD1

CDR3 DNA: TGTGCCAGCAGTGGCAGGGCCAATTCACCCCTCCACTTT
CDR3 protein: CASSGRANSPLHF
J gene: TRBJ1-6
clone size: few
V gene: TRBV2
D gene: NA

CDR3 DNA: TGTGCCAGCAGCTTCCCTCGATACAGGGTTAGCTCCTACAATGAGCAGTTCTTC
CDR3 protein: CASSFPRYRVSSYNEQFF
J gene: TRBJ2-1
clone size: many
V gene: TRBV7-9
D gene: NA

CDR3 DNA: TGTGCCAGCAGCCTACGGTGGCAGGGGGGTCAGCCCCAGCATTTT
CDR3 protein: CASSLRWQGGQPQHF
J gene: TRBJ1-5
clone size: NA
V gene: TRBV4-2
D gene: TRBD1

CDR3 DNA: TGCAGTAGCTTTTCCCTAAATGAGCAGTTCTTC
CDR3 protein: CSSFSLNEQFF
J gene: TRBJ2-1
clone size: many
V gene: TRBV20-1
D gene: NA

CDR3 DNA: TGTGCCAGCAGCCAAGATCCTAATCAAAAACTGTTTTTT
CDR3 protein: CASSQDPNQKLFF
J gene: TRBJ1-4
clone size: many
V gene: TRBV3-1
D gene: NA

CDR3 DNA: TGCAGTGCTAGATTTTCTCGGTCTATTGGAGATACGCAGTATTTT
CDR3 protein: CSARFSRSIGDTQYF
J gene: TRBJ2-3
clone size: few
V gene: TRBV20-1
D gene: NA

CDR3 DNA: TGTGCCATCAGTGCTGGGCATGGCCCCGCGAACACCGGGGAGCTGTTTTTT
CDR3 protein: CAISAGHGPANTGELFF
J gene: TRBJ2-2
clone size: few
V gene: TRBV10-3
D gene: NA